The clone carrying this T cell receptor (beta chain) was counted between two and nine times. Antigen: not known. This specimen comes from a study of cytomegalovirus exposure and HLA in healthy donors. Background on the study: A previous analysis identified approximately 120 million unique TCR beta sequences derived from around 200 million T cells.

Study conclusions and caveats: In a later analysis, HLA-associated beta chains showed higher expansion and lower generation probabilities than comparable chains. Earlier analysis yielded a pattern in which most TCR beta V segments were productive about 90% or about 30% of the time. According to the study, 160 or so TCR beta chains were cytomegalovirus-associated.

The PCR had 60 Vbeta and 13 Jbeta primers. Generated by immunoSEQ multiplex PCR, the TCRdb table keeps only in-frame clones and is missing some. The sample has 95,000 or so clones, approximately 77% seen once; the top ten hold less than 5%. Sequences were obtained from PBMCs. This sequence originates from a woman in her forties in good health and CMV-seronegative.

The CDR3 coding sequence is TGTGCCAGCAGTGCGGGGGAAAAGCAGTACTTC. Residues: CASSAGEKQYF. The chain carries TRBV25-1 and TRBJ2-7; maybe TRBD2 (6 bases). Trimming left V 4 bases short and J 8 bases short, with 9 bases between. Germline CDR1 and CDR2: MGHDK and SYGVNS. The CDR3 runs to 11 residues.